This record covers a single T cell receptor beta chain. 13 Jbeta primers and 60 Vbeta primers were used for the PCR. Measured with immunoSEQ multiplex PCR; TCRdb has only the in-frame clones, and not every one. The sample totals 100,000 to 150,000 clones. With 3 bases clipped from V and 8 bases from J, the junction kept 7 bases outside the gene matches. The length of the CDR3 is 13 residues. Per the germline V gene, CDR1 is SGDLS and CDR2 is YYNGEE. The sample is drawn from a study of cytomegalovirus exposure and HLA in healthy donors. The sequence was obtained from a man between 18 and 29 years old in good health and CMV-seronegative. The V gene is TRBV9, the J gene TRBJ1-1, with 7 bases lining up with TRBD1. The sample consisted of PBMCs. The CDR3 loop is CASSAGTAQEAFF. The CDR3 DNA reads as TGTGCCAGCAGCGCCGGGACAGCCCAAGAAGCTTTCTTT.